The TCR beta chain described here comes from a study of spatial heterogeneity in lung cancer (dated by TCRdb to the late 2010s). With regard to the full study: More beta-chain than alpha-chain transcripts were consistently detected, likely reflecting higher beta-chain transcript abundance. In tumor regions, TCR transcript counts showed a strong correlation with a T cell transcriptional module score from matched bulk RNA-seq. In non-small cell lung cancer, the study quantitatively compared TCR alpha and beta repertoires across several tumor regions, matched nontumor lung, and blood. In the raw uncorrected reads, each unique combination of TCR and UMI appeared more than ten times on average. At surgery, both alpha and beta chains were TCR-sequenced in 200 to 250 tumor regions, some 64 matched nontumor lung samples and around 50 PBMC samples. Nonsynonymous mutation counts, determined by whole-exome sequencing of tumor tissue, were related to TCR repertoire features.

Receptor libraries were prepared by 5' RACE. Sequencing was carried out with a NextSeq 500. To allow correction of PCR and sequencing errors, the TCR library protocol tagged every TCR cDNA molecule with a unique molecular identifier. The original pipeline was this. TCR identification, UMI-based error correction and CDR3 extraction were all carried out with Decombinator tools. Expanded TCRs were defined as those above a frequency of 2 per 1,000, corresponding to the top 1% of the tumor frequency distribution. Expanded tumor TCRs statistically deemed absent (corrected P<0.05) from at least one tumor region were classed as regional, and all other expanded tumor TCRs were classed as ubiquitous. Each repertoire was subsampled 100 times to 5,000 TCRs, after which Renyi diversity was computed with the R vegan package. To build CDR3 similarity networks, amino acid triplet string-kernel similarity was used, and CDR3s were connected when their pairwise similarity was above 0.82. TCRdb ran its own pipeline on the public reads, namely fastp trimming at Q25 and MiXCR clone calling, and kept in-frame beta chains. Here each entry gathers all rows of one CDR3 protein and keeps the most common genes and DNA. It is TCRdb's table, rather than the study itself, that gives the V and J calls and clone size. Counted in this sample were 20,000 to 25,000 distinct CDR3 sequences; roughly 15% of them appeared once. The ten largest clones capture roughly 30% of the sample.

Relative to its sample, this clonotype is medium-sized (0.01 to 0.1%). What antigen it recognizes has not been identified. The sample holds no much larger clone one base away, and base qualities are not on file. The intended sense of this specimen's time point label: sample taken at primary tumor resection. Samples were obtained from roughly 72 patients with early-stage, untreated non-small cell lung cancer from the lung TRACERx cohort. For TCR sequencing, whole RNA was extracted from tumor and nontumor lung tissue, or from cryopreserved PBMC samples, and no cell sorting was done. Patients were selected for TCR sequencing only if sufficient RNA was available from at least two tumor regions. Before selection, tumor and adjacent nontumor lung specimens were reviewed by a lung pathologist. Overall study results and their limits: A correlation was observed between the number of expanded intratumoral alpha and beta TCRs and the tumor nonsynonymous mutation count. Counts of ubiquitous and regional expanded TCRs correlated with counts of ubiquitous and regional nonsynonymous mutations, respectively. Additional single-cell paired TCR alpha and beta sequencing was considered necessary to confirm, at a functional level, the hypothesis that regional TCRs recognize regional mutations. Estimated TCR-seq coverage of tumor T cells was only roughly 7% for alpha chains and approximately 14% for beta chains.

The CDR3 measures 16 amino acids from cysteine to phenylalanine. Just CDR3 DNA is preserved here, 48 bases in frame from base 1. V ends up 3 bases short and J 2 bases short, with an unmatched junction base count of 8. CDR1 and CDR2, per the germline V gene (reference sequence), are DFQATT and SNEGSKA. Specimen: lung tumor tissue, collected at surgery. The TCR was taken from a female donor with early-stage non-small cell lung cancer. The chain couples TRBV20-1 to TRBJ2-3, with 10 junctional bases fitting TRBD2. In nucleotides, the sequence is TGCAGTGCTAGTAAGGTAGCGGGGGGATCCACAGATACGCAGTATTTT. It encodes CSASKVAGGSTDTQYF.